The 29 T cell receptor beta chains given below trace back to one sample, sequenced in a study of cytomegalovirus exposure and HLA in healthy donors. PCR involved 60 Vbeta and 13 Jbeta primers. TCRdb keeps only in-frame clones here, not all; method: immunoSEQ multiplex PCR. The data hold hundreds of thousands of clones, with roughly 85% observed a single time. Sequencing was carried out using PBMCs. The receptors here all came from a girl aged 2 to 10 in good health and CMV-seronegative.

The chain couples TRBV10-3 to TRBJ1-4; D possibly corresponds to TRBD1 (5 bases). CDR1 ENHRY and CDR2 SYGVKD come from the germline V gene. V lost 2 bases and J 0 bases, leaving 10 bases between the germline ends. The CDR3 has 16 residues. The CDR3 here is CAISETPGPTNEKLFF. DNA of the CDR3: TGTGCCATCAGTGAGACCCCAGGGCCAACTAATGAAAAACTGTTTTTT.

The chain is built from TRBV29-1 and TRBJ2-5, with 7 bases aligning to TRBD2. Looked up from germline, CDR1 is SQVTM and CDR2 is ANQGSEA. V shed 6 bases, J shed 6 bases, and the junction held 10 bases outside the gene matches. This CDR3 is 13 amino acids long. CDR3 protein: CSVGRDGTKTQYF. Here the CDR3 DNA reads TGCAGCGTGGGGAGGGATGGAACGAAGACCCAGTACTTC.

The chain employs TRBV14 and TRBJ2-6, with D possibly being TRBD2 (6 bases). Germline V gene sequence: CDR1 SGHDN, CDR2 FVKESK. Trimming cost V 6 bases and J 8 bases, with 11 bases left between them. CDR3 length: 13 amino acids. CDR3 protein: CASSLGLSNVLTF. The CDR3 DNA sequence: TGTGCCAGCAGTCTCGGACTATCCAACGTCCTGACTTTC.

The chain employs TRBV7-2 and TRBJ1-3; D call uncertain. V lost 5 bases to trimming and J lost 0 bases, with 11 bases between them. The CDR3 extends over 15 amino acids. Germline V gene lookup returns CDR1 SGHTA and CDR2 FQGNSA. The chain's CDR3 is CASSPDSTSGNTIYF. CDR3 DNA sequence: TGTGCCAGCAGCCCTGACTCCACCTCTGGAAACACCATATATTTT.

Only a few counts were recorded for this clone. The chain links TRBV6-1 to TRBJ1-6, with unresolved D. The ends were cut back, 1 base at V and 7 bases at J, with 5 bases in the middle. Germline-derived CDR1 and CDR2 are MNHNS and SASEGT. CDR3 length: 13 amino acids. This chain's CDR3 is CASSEGVNSPLHF. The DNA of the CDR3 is TGTGCCAGCAGTGAAGGCGTGAATTCACCCCTCCACTTT.

The CDR3 reads CASSRRIRDSFFAFF. CDR3 coding DNA: TGCGCCAGCAGCCGAAGGATCCGGGACAGCTTTTTTGCTTTCTTT. The J gene is TRBJ1-1, the V gene TRBV5-1; TRBD1 matches 7 bases. Germline V gives CDR1 SGHRS, CDR2 YFSETQ. The CDR3 is made up of 15 amino acids. Trimming cost V 4 bases and J 11 bases; bases outside gene matches: 17.

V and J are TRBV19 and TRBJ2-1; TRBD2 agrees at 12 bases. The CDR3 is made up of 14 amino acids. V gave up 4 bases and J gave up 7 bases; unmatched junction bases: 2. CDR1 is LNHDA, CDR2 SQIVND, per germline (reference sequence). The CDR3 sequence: CASSTLAGGNEQFF. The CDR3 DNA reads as TGTGCCAGTAGTACCCTAGCGGGGGGGAATGAGCAGTTCTTC.

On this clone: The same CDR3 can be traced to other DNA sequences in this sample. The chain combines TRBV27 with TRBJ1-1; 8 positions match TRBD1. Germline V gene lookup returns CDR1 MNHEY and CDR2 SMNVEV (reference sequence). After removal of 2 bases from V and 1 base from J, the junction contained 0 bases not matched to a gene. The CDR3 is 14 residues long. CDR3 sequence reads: CASSLQGANTEAFF. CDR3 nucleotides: TGTGCCAGCAGTTTACAGGGGGCGAACACTGAAGCTTTCTTT.

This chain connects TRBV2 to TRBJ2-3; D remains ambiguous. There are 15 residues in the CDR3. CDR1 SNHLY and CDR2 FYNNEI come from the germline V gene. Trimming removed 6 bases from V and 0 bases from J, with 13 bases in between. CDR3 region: CASRLLASSTDTQYF. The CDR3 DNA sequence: TGTGCCAGCAGACTTTTAGCCTCTAGCACAGATACGCAGTATTTT. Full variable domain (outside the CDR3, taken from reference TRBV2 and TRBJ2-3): EPEVTQTPSHQVTQMGQEVILRCVPISNHLYFYWYRQILGQKVEFLVSFYNNEISEKSEIFDDQFSVERPDGSNFTLKIRSTKLEDSAMYFCASRLLASSTDTQYFGPGTRLTVL.

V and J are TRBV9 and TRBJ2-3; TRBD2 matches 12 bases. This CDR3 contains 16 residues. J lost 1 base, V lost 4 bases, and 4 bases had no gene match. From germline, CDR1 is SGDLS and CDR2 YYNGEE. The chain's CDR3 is CASSPGLAGRTDTQYF. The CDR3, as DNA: TGTGCCAGCAGCCCCGGACTAGCGGGACGCACAGATACGCAGTATTTT.

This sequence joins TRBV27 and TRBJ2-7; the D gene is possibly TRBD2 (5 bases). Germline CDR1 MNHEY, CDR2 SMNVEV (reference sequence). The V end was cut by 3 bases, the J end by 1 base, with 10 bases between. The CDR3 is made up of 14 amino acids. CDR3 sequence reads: CASSLTGLSYEQYF. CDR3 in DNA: TGTGCCAGCAGTTTGACGGGATTGTCCTACGAGCAGTACTTC.

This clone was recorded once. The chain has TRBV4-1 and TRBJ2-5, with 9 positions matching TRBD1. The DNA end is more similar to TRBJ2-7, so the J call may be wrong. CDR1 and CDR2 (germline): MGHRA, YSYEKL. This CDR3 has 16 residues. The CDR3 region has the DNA TGCGCCAGCAGCCGGGGACAGGGACCCTTTTCCTACGAGCAGTACTTC. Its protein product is CASSRGQGPFSYEQYF.

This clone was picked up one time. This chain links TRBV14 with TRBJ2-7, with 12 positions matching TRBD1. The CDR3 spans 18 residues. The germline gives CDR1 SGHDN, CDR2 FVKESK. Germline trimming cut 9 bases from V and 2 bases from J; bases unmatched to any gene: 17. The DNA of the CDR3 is TGTGCCAGGGCCCTCCGGGACAGGGGGCTAGCGGGGGCCTACGAGCAGTACTTC. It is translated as CARALRDRGLAGAYEQYF.

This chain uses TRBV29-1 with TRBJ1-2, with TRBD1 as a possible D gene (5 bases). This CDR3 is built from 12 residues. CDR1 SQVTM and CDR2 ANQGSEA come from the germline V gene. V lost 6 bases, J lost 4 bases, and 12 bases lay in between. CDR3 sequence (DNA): TGCAGCGTCCCGACAGCCGGCTATGGCTACACCTTC. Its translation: CSVPTAGYGYTF.

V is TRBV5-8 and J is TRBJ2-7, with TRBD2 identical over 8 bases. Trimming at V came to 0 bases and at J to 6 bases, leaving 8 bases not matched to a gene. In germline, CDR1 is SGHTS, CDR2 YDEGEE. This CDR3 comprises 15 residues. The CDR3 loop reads CASSLVAGRASEQYF. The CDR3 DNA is TGTGCCAGCAGCTTGGTGGCCGGGAGGGCCTCCGAGCAGTACTTC.

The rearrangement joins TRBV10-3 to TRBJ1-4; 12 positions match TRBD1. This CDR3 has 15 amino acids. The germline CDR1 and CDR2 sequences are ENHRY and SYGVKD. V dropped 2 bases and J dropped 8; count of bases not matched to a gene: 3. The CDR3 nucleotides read TGTGCCATCAGTGAGGGGACAGGGGGCGCGGAAAAACTGTTTTTT. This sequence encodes CAISEGTGGAEKLFF.

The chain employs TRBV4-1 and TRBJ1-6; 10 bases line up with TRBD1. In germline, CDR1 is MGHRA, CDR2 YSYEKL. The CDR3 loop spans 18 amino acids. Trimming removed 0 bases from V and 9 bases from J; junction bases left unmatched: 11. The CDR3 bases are TGCGCCAGCAGCCAAGAAAGGGGGCTGAGGGACAGGGGTTCACCCCTCCACTTT. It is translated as CASSQERGLRDRGSPLHF.

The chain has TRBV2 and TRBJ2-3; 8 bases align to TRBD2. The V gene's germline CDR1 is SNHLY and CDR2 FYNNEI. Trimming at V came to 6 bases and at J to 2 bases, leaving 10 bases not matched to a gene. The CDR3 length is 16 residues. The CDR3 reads CASRSESGRYTDTQYF. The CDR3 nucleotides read TGTGCCAGCAGGAGCGAGAGCGGGAGATACACAGATACGCAGTATTTT.

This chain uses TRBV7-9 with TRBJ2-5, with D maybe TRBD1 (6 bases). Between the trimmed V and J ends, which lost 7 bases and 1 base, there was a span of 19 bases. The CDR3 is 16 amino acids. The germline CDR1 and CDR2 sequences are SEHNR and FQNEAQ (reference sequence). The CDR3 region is CASNNELGASQETQYF. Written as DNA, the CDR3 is TGTGCCAGCAACAATGAGCTGGGGGCCTCCCAAGAGACCCAGTACTTC.

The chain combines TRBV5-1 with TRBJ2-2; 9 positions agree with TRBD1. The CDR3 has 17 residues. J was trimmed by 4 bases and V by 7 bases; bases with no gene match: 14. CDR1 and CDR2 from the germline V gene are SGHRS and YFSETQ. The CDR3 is CASASLGTGSVTGELFF. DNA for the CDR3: TGCGCCAGCGCTTCGTTAGGGACAGGGAGCGTCACCGGGGAGCTGTTTTTT. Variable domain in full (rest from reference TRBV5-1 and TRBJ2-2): KAGVTQTPRYLIKTRGQQVTLSCSPISGHRSVSWYQQTPGQGLQFLFEYFSETQRNKGNFPGRFSGRQFSNSRSEMNVSTLELGDSALYLCASASLGTGSVTGELFFGEGSRLTVL.

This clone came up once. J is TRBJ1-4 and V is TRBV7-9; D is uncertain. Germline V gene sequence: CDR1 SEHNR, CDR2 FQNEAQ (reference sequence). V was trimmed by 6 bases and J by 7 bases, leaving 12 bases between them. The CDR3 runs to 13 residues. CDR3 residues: CASSKVQSEKLFF. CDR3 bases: TGTGCCAGCAGTAAAGTACAATCTGAAAAACTGTTTTTT.

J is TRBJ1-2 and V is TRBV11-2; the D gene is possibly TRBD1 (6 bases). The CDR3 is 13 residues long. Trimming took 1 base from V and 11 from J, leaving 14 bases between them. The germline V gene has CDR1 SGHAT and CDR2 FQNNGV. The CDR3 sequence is CASSLVRGGSYTF. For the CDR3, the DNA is TGTGCCAGCAGCTTAGTGAGGGGGGGGTCTTACACCTTC.

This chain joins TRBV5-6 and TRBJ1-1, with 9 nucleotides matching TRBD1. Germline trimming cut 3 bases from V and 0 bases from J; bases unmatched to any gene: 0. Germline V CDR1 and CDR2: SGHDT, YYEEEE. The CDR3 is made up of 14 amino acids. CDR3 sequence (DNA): TGTGCCAGCAGCTGGGACAGGGTGAACACTGAAGCTTTCTTT. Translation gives CASSWDRVNTEAFF.

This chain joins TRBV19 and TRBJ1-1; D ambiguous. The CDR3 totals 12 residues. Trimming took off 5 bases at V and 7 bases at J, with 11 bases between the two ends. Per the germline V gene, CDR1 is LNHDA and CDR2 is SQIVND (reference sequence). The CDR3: CASSWASYEAFF. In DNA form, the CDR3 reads TGTGCCAGTAGTTGGGCATCGTATGAAGCTTTCTTT.

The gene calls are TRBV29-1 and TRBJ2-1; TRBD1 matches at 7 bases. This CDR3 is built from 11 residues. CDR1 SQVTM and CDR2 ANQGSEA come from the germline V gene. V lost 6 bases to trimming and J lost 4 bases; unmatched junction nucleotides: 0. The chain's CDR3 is CSVQGYNEQFF. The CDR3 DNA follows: TGCAGCGTACAGGGGTACAATGAGCAGTTCTTC.

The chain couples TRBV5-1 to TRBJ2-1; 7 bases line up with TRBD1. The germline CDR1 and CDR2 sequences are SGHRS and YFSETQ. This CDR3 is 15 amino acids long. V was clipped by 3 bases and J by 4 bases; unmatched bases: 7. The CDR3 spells CASSSAPTGYNEQFF. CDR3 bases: TGCGCCAGCAGCTCCGCTCCGACAGGGTACAATGAGCAGTTCTTC.

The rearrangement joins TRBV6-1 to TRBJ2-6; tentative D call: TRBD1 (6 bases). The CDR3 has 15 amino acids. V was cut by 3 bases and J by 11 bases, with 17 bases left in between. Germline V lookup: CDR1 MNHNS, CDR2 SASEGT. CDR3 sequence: CASSESWTVQYVLTF. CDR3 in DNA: TGTGCCAGCAGTGAGAGTTGGACAGTACAGTACGTCCTGACTTTC.

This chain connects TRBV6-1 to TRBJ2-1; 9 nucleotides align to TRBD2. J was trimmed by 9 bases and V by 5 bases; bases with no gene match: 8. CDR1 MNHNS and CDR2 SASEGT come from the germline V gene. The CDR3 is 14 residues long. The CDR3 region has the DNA TGTGCCAGCAGTCCCCATAGCGGGGGCGCTGAGCAGTTCTTC. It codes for CASSPHSGGAEQFF.

This CDR3 is CASSLAVARGGSEQYF. DNA for the CDR3: TGTGCCAGCAGCTTAGCGGTCGCACGGGGGGGAAGCGAGCAGTACTTC. The chain is built from TRBV7-9 and TRBJ2-7; TRBD2 agrees at 8 bases. This CDR3 has 16 amino acids. Germline V CDR1 and CDR2: SEHNR, FQNEAQ (reference sequence). Unmatched junction bases numbered 10, after V lost 0 bases and J lost 6 bases.